The 16 T cell receptor beta chains below were found in one sample sequenced in a study of OX40 agonist ivuxolimab in advanced cancers. Produced via immunoSEQ multiplex PCR; TCRdb's table is partial and in-frame only. The sample gives roughly 64,000 clones, under 95% of which show up once; approximately 5.2% is in the top ten. The sample was CD4+ or CD8+ T cells sorted from blood, taken in a trial of the OX40 agonist ivuxolimab. The receptors were gathered from an adult with an advanced solid tumor such as melanoma, head and neck, liver or kidney cancer.

This chain connects TRBV25-1 to TRBJ2-7, with D unresolved. V dropped 3 bases and J dropped 2 bases, with 8 bases sitting between them. The CDR3 consists of 13 residues. CDR1 and CDR2 from the germline V gene are MGHDK and SYGVNS. CDR3 amino acids: CASSDTMAYEQYF. CDR3 sequence (DNA): TGTGCCAGCAGTGACACCATGGCCTACGAGCAGTACTTC.

J is TRBJ2-1 and V is TRBV7-9; D could derive from TRBD1 or TRBD2 (5 bases each). CDR1 is SEHNR, CDR2 FQNEAQ, per germline (reference sequence). The CDR3 contains 17 residues. V lost 7 bases and J 1 base, leaving 20 bases between the germline ends. DNA for the CDR3: TGTGCCAGCATCTCATCGCACGGGGCGGCTTCCTACAATGAGCAGTTCTTC. This translates into CASISSHGAASYNEQFF. Based on the CDR3 plus reference TRBV7-9 and TRBJ2-1, the full variable domain is DTGVSQNPRHKITKRGQNVTFRCDPISEHNRLYWYRQTLGQGPEFLTYFQNEAQLEKSRLLSDRFSAERPKGSFSTLEIQRTEQGDSAMYLCASISSHGAASYNEQFFGPGTRLTVL.

This sequence joins TRBV30 and TRBJ2-2; 7 positions match TRBD2. V was clipped by 0 bases and J by 1 base; unmatched bases: 5. The CDR3 runs to 16 residues. From germline, CDR1 is GTSNPN and CDR2 SVGIG (reference sequence). In nucleotides, the CDR3 is TGTGCCTGGAGTGTAAGGAGCGGGAAGAACACCGGGGAGCTGTTTTTT. It yields the protein CAWSVRSGKNTGELFF. Full variable domain (missing parts from reference TRBV30 and TRBJ2-2): SQTIHQWPATLVQPVGSPLSLECTVEGTSNPNLYWYRQAAGRGLQLLFYSVGIGQISSEVPQNLSASRPQDRQFILSSKKLLLSDSGFYLCAWSVRSGKNTGELFFGEGSRLTVL.

The rearrangement uses TRBV28 and TRBJ1-5; TRBD1 might be the D (5 bases). The germline V gene has CDR1 MDHEN and CDR2 SYDVKM. The ends were cut back, 2 bases at V and 16 bases at J, with 18 bases in the middle. CDR3 length: 13 residues. This chain's CDR3 is CASSLILPGTHHF. The CDR3 DNA reads as TGTGCCAGCAGTTTAATCCTCCCCGGGACTCACCATTTT.

The chain joins TRBV19 to TRBJ2-3, with 8 bases that match TRBD1. V lost 2 bases and J lost 2; bases outside the gene matches: 3. From germline, CDR1 is LNHDA and CDR2 SQIVND (reference sequence). This CDR3 has 15 residues. CDR3 nucleotides: TGTGCCAGTAGTATACAGGGGGCTGCCACAGATACGCAGTATTTT. Its translation: CASSIQGAATDTQYF.

This clone has just one count. The chain employs TRBV15 and TRBJ1-5; possible D gene TRBD1, 6 bases. V dropped 5 bases and J dropped 7 bases, with 18 bases sitting between them. Germline V lookup: CDR1 LNHNV, CDR2 YYDKDF (reference sequence). The CDR3 loop spans 15 amino acids. This CDR3 is CATSGEQQGRQPQHF. Here the CDR3 DNA reads TGTGCCACCAGCGGCGAACAACAGGGACGGCAGCCCCAGCATTTT.

The chain couples TRBV5-8 to TRBJ2-6; D is unclear. Germline CDR1 is SGHTS and CDR2 is YDEGEE. The V gene lost 7 bases and the J gene lost 5 bases, with 22 bases spanning the gap. This CDR3 has 17 residues. DNA for the CDR3: TGTGCCAGCGAGGATGGTCATACACAAAGTCGGGCCAACGTCCTGACTTTC. As protein: CASEDGHTQSRANVLTF.

The CDR3 loop is CASSLLISTDTQYF. CDR3 DNA sequence: TGTGCCAGCAGTTTACTGATTAGCACAGATACGCAGTATTTT. This rearrangement joins TRBV28 to TRBJ2-3; D ambiguous. V was trimmed by 2 bases and J by 0 bases, leaving 6 bases between them. The CDR3 consists of 14 residues. Germline V gene data show CDR1 as MDHEN and CDR2 as SYDVKM.

The rearrangement links TRBV5-1 to TRBJ2-6; D gene unclear. V was pared by 0 bases and J by 0 bases, with 4 bases between. This CDR3 region has 15 residues. Germline loops: CDR1 SGHRS, CDR2 YFSETQ. This CDR3 is CASSLGSSGANVLTF. The CDR3 nucleotides read TGCGCCAGCAGCTTGGGAAGCTCTGGGGCCAACGTCCTGACTTTC. Full variable domain (rest looked up from reference TRBV5-1 and TRBJ2-6): KAGVTQTPRYLIKTRGQQVTLSCSPISGHRSVSWYQQTPGQGLQFLFEYFSETQRNKGNFPGRFSGRQFSNSRSEMNVSTLELGDSALYLCASSLGSSGANVLTFGAGSRLTVL.

This clone was seen once. The genes are TRBV28 and TRBJ2-7, with TRBD1 matching 8 bases. CDR3 length: 13 residues. The germline V gene has CDR1 MDHEN and CDR2 SYDVKM. The V gene end was trimmed by 5 bases and the J gene end by 6 bases; junction bases not matched to a gene: 6. The CDR3 sequence: CASSTGGLGEQYF. CDR3 nucleotides: TGTGCCAGCAGTACAGGGGGTCTGGGCGAGCAGTACTTC.

The chain joins TRBV7-8 to TRBJ1-5; 11 bases match TRBD1. This CDR3 comprises 15 residues. V lost 4 bases, J lost 6 bases, and 5 bases stayed unmatched. Per the germline V gene, CDR1 is SGHVS and CDR2 is FQNEAQ. The DNA of the CDR3 is TGTGCCAGCAGCTCTGGACAGGGGGCAGGTCAGCCCCAGCATTTT. Residues: CASSSGQGAGQPQHF.

The chain employs TRBV5-1 and TRBJ1-4, with D unresolved. The CDR3 extends over 15 amino acids. V was shortened by 0 bases and J by 4 bases, with 10 bases between the two germline ends. CDR1 is SGHRS and CDR2 is YFSETQ in the germline V gene. Here the CDR3 reads CASSLAGRNNEKLFF. The CDR3, as DNA: TGCGCCAGCAGCTTGGCCGGACGGAATAATGAAAAACTGTTTTTT.

This clone appeared once. CDR3 bases: TGTGCCAGCAGTTTATCTGCGGGAGTCTCCAATGAGCAGTTCTTC. Translated, it gives CASSLSAGVSNEQFF. V and J are TRBV27 and TRBJ2-1; TRBD2 aligns across 7 bases. CDR1 is MNHEY and CDR2 is SMNVEV in the germline V gene (reference sequence). The CDR3 has 15 residues. Trimming removed 0 bases from V and 6 bases from J; junction bases left unmatched: 5.

The chain couples TRBV18 to TRBJ1-1; TRBD1 matches at 9 bases. Trimming at V came to 6 bases and at J to 7 bases, leaving 9 bases not matched to a gene. The CDR3 consists of 14 residues. The germline gives CDR1 KGHSH, CDR2 LQKENI. CDR3 DNA: TGTGCCAGCTCCCAGGACAGGGGCGGGCATGAAGCTTTCTTT. Its protein product is CASSQDRGGHEAFF.

The chain joins TRBV29-1 to TRBJ2-7; a possible D gene is TRBD1 (5 bases). Germline assignment: CDR1 SQVTM and CDR2 ANQGSEA. This CDR3 is built from 14 residues. V gave up 4 bases and J gave up 6 bases, with 19 bases separating them. CDR3 coding DNA: TGCAGCGTTGCCCTGGGGCCGTCGGATCTCGAGCAGTACTTC. The encoded protein is CSVALGPSDLEQYF.

This chain connects TRBV5-1 to TRBJ2-7; D is possibly TRBD1 (5 bases). V gave up 4 bases and J gave up 0 bases, with 8 bases separating them. Germline V gene data show CDR1 as SGHRS and CDR2 as YFSETQ. The CDR3 runs to 13 residues. The CDR3 DNA is TGCGCCAGCAGCCAGGACAACTCCTACGAGCAGTACTTC. Amino acid sequence: CASSQDNSYEQYF.